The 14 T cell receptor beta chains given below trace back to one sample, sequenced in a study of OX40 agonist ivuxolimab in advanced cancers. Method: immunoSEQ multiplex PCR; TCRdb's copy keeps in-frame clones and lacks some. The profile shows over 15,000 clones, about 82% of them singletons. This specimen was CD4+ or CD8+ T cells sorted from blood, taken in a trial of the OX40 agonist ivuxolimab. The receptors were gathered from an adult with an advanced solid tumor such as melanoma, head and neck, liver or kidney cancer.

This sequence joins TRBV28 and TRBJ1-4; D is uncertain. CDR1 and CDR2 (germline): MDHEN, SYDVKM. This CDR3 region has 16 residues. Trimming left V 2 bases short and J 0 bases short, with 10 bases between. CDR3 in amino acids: CASSLESDATNEKLFF. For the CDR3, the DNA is TGTGCCAGCAGTTTAGAGTCCGACGCAACTAATGAAAAACTGTTTTTT.

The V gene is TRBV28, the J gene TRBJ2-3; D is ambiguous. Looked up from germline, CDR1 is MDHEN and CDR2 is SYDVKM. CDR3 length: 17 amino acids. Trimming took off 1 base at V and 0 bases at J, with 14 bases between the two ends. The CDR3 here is CASSLSYSPLSTDTQYF. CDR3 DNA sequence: TGTGCCAGCAGTTTATCTTACAGTCCCCTGAGCACAGATACGCAGTATTTT.

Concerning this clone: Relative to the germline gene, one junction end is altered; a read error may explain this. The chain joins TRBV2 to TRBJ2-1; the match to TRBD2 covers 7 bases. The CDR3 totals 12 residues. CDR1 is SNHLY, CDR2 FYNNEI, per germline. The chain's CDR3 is CARGQEPGLPLF. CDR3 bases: TGTGCCAGGGGTCAGGAGCCGGGACTACCTCTCTTC.

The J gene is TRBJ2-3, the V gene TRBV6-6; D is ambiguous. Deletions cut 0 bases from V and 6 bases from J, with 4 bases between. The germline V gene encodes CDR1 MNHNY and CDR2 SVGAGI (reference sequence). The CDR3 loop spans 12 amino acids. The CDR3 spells CASSYSVDTQYF. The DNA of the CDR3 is TGTGCCAGCAGTTACTCGGTGGATACGCAGTATTTT.

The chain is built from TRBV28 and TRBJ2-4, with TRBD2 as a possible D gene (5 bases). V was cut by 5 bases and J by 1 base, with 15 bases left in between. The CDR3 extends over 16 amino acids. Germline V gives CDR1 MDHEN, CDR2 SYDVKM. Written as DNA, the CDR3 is TGTGCCAGCAGTCTCGAGGGCCGGCTGGCCAAAAACATTCAGTACTTC. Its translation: CASSLEGRLAKNIQYF.

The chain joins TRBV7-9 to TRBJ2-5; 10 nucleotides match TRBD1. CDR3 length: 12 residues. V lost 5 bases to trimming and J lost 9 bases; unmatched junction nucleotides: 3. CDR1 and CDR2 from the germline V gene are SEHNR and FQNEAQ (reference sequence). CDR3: CASSTGQGPQYF. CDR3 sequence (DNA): TGTGCCAGCAGCACGGGACAGGGGCCCCAGTACTTC.

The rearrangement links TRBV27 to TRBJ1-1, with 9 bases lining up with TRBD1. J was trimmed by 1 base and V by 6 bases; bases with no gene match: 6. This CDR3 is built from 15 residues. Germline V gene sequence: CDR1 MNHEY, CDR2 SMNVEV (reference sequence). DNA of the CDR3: TGTGCCAGCAGCTGGGACAGGGATGCGAACACTGAAGCTTTCTTT. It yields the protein CASSWDRDANTEAFF.

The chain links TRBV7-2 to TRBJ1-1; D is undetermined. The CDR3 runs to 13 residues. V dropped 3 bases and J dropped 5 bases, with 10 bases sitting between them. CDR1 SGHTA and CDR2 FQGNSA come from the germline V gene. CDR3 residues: CASSLGLGTEAFF. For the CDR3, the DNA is TGTGCCAGCAGCTTGGGATTGGGAACTGAAGCTTTCTTT.

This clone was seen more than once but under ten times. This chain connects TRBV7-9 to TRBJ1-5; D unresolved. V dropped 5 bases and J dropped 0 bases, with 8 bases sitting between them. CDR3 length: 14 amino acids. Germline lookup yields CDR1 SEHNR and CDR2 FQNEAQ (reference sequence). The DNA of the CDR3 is TGTGCCAGCAGCGCAGAATATAGCAATCAGCCCCAGCATTTT. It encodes CASSAEYSNQPQHF.

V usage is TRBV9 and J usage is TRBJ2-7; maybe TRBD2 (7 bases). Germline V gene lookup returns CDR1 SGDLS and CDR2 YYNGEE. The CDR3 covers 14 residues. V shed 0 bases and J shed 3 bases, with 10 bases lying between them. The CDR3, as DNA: TGTGCCAGCAGCGTAGGGGGAGGGGGCTACGAGCAGTACTTC. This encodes CASSVGGGGYEQYF. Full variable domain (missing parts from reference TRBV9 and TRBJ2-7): DSGVTQTPKHLITATGQRVTLRCSPRSGDLSVYWYQQSLDQGLQFLIQYYNGEERAKGNILERFSAQQFPDLHSELNLSSLELGDSALYFCASSVGGGGYEQYFGPGTRLTVT.

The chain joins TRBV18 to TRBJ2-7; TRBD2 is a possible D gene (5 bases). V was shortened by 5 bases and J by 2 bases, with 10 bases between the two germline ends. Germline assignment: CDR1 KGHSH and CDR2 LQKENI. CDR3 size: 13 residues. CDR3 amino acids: CASSERVAYEQYF. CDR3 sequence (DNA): TGTGCCAGCTCAGAGAGGGTAGCCTACGAGCAGTACTTC.

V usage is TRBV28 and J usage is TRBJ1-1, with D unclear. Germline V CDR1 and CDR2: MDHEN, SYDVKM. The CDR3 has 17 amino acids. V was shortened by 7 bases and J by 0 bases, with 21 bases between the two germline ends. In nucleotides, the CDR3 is TGTGCCAGCAACCTCGACCGGGCAGACGCCATGAACACTGAAGCTTTCTTT. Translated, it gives CASNLDRADAMNTEAFF. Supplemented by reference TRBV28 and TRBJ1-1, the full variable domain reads DVKVTQSSRYLVKRTGEKVFLECVQDMDHENMFWYRQDPGLGLRLIYFSYDVKMKEKGDIPEGYSVSREKKERFSLILESASTNQTSMYLCASNLDRADAMNTEAFFGQGTRLTVV.

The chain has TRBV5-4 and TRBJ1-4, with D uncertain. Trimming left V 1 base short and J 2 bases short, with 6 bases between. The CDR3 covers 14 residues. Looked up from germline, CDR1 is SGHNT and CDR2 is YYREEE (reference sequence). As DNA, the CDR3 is TGTGCCAGCAGCTTGCGGGATACTAATGAAAAACTGTTTTTT. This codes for CASSLRDTNEKLFF. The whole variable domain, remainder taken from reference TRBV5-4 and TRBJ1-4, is ETGVTQSPTHLIKTRGQQVTLRCSSQSGHNTVSWYQQALGQGPQFIFQYYREEENGRGNFPPRFSGLQFPNYSSELNVNALELDDSALYLCASSLRDTNEKLFFGSGTQLSVL.

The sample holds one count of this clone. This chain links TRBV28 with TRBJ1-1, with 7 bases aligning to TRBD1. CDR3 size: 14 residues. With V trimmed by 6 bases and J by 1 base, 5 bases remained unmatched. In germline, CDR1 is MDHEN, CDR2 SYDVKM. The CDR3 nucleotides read TGTGCCAGCAGCCCGGGACAGACGAACACTGAAGCTTTCTTT. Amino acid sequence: CASSPGQTNTEAFF.